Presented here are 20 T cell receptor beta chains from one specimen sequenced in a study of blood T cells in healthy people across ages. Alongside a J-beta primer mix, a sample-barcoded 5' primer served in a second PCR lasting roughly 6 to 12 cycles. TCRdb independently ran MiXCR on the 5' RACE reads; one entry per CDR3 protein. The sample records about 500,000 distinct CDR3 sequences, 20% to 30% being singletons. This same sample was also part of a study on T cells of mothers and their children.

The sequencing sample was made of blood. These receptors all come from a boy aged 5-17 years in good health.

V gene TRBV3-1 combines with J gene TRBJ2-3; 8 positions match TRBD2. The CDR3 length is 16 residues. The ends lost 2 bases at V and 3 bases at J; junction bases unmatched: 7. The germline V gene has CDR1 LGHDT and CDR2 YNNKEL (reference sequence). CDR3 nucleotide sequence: TGTGCCAGCAGCCAATGGGCGGGAGGTCAAACAGATACGCAGTATTTT. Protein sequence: CASSQWAGGQTDTQYF.

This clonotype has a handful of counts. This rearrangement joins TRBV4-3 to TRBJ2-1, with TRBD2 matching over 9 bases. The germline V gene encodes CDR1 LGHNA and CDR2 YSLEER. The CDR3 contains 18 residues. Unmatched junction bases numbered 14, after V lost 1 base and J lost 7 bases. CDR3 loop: CASSQGSSLAGPGNEQFF. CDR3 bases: TGCGCCAGCAGCCAAGGATCGTCTCTAGCGGGACCAGGGAATGAGCAGTTCTTC.

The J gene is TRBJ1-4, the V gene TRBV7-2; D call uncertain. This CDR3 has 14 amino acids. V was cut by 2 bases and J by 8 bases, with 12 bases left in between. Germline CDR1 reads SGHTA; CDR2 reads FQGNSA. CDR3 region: CASSLFGNKEKLFF. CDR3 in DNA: TGTGCCAGCAGCTTATTTGGGAACAAAGAAAAACTGTTTTTT.

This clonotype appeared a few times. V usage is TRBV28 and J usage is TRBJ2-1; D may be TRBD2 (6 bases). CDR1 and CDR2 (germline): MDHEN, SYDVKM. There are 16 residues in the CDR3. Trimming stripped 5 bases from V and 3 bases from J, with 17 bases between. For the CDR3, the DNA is TGTGCCAGCAGTCCACCCACTAGCCCAGTCTACAATGAGCAGTTCTTC. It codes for CASSPPTSPVYNEQFF.

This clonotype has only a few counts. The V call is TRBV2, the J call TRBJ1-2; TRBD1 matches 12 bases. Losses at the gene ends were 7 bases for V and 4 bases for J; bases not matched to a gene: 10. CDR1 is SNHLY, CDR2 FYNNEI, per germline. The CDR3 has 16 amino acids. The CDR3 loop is CASTWMVGQGAYGYTF. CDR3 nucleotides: TGTGCCAGCACCTGGATGGTGGGACAGGGGGCCTATGGCTACACCTTC.

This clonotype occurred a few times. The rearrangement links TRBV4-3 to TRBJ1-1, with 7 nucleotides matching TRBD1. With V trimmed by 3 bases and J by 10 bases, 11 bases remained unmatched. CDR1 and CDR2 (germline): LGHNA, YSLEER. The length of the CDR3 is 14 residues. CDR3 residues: CASSHSNDRAGAFF. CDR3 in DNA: TGCGCCAGCAGCCATTCCAACGACAGGGCCGGAGCTTTCTTT.

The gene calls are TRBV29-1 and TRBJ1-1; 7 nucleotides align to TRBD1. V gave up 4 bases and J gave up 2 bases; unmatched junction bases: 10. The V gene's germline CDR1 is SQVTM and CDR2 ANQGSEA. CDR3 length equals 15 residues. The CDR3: CSVAGAGGINTEAFF. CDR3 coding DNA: TGCAGCGTTGCCGGGGCAGGGGGAATAAACACTGAAGCTTTCTTT.

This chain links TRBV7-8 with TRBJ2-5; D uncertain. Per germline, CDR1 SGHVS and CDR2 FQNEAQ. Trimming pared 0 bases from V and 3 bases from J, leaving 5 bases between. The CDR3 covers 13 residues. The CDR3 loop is CASSLALKETQYF. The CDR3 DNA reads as TGTGCCAGCAGCTTAGCGCTAAAAGAGACCCAGTACTTC.

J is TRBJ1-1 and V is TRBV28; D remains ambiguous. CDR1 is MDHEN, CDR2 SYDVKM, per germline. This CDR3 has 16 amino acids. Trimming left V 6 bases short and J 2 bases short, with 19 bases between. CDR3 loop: CASRTDWGGFNTEAFF. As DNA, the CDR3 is TGTGCCAGCAGGACGGACTGGGGAGGATTCAACACTGAAGCTTTCTTT.

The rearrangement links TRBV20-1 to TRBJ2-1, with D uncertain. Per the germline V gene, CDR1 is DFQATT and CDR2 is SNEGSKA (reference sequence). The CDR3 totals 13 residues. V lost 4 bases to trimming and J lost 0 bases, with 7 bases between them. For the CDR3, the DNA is TGCAGTGCTAACCCGAGCTCCTACAATGAGCAGTTCTTC. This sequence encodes CSANPSSYNEQFF.

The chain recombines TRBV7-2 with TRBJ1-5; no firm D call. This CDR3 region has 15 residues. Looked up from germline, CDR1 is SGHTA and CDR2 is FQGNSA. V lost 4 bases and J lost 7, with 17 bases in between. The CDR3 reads CASSSEARKGQPQHF. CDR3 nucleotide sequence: TGTGCCAGCAGCTCCGAGGCTAGGAAGGGACAGCCCCAGCATTTT.

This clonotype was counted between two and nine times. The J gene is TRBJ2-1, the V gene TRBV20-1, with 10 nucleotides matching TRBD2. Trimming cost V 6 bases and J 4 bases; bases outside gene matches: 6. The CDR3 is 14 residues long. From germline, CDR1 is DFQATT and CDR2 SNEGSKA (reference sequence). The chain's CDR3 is CSARLAGFYNEQFF. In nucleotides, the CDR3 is TGCAGTGCGCGACTAGCGGGTTTTTACAATGAGCAGTTCTTC.

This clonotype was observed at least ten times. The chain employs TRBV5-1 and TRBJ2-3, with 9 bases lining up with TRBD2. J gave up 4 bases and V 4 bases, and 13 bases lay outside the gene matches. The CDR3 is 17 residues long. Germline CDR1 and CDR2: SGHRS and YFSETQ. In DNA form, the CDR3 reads TGCGCCAGCAGCGACCGCTTTGGCGGGAGGGCTTCAGATACGCAGTATTTT. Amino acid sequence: CASSDRFGGRASDTQYF.

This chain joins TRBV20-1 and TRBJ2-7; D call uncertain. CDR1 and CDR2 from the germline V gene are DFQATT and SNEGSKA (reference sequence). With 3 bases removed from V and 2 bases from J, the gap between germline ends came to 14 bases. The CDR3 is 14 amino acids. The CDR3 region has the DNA TGCAGTGCTAGTCCACCCAGTCCGGCCTACGAGCAGTACTTC. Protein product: CSASPPSPAYEQYF.

CDR3 nucleotide sequence: TGTGCCAGCTCACCACTTTTAGGACAGGGGGCAGGATCACCCCTCCACTTT. Translated: CASSPLLGQGAGSPLHF. This chain links TRBV18 with TRBJ1-6; 11 bases are a match to TRBD1. Trimming at V came to 1 base and at J to 10 bases, leaving 9 bases not matched to a gene. The germline gives CDR1 KGHSH, CDR2 LQKENI. The CDR3 contains 17 residues.

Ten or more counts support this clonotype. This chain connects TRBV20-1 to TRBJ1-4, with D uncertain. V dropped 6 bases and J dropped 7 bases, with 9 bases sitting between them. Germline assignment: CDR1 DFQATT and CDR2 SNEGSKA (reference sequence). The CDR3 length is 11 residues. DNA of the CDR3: TGCAGTGCGCCCCTTCGTGAAAAACTGTTTTTT. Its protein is CSAPLREKLFF.

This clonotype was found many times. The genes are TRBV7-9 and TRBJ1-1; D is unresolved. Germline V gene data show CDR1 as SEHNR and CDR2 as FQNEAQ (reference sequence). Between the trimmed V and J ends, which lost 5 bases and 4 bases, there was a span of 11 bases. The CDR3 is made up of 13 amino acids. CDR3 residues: CASSTDGLTEAFF. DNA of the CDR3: TGTGCCAGCAGCACGGACGGCCTCACTGAAGCTTTCTTT.

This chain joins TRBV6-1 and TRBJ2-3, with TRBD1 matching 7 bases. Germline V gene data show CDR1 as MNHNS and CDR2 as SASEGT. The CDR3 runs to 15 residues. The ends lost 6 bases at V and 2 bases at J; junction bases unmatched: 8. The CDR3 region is CASSPGQSLTDTQYF. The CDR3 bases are TGTGCCAGCAGCCCGGGACAGTCTCTCACAGATACGCAGTATTTT.

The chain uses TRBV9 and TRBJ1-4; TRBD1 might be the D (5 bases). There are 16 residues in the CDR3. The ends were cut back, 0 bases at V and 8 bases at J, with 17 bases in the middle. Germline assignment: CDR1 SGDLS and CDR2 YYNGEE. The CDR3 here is CASSVGAGQVEEKLFF. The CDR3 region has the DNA TGTGCCAGCAGCGTAGGTGCGGGGCAGGTTGAGGAAAAACTGTTTTTT.

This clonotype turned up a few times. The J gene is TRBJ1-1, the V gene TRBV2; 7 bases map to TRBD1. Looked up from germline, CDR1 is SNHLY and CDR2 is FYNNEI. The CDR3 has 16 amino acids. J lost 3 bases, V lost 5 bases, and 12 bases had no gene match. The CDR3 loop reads CASSRRWTGEDTEAFF. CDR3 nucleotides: TGTGCCAGCAGTAGGAGATGGACAGGAGAGGACACTGAAGCTTTCTTT.